The next 8 T cell receptor beta chains were all read from a single sample in a study of T cells in localized non-small cell lung cancer. Profiling relied on immunoSEQ multiplex PCR, and the TCRdb table lists in-frame clones only, not all of them. Here the sample spans tens of thousands of clones, about nine tenths being singletons. The specimen was peripheral blood mononuclear cells, collected before any cancer treatment. These receptors all stem from a woman aged 40-75 years with stage III lung adenocarcinoma.

J is TRBJ1-1 and V is TRBV7-9; D is uncertain. Trimming removed 5 bases from V and 9 bases from J, with 16 bases in between. Germline V gene sequence: CDR1 SEHNR, CDR2 FQNEAQ (reference sequence). The CDR3 loop spans 13 amino acids. CDR3 DNA: TGTGCCAGCAGCCCCCGGTCCACTTATAAAGCTTTCTTT. This codes for CASSPRSTYKAFF.

The gene calls are TRBV28 and TRBJ1-1, with D possibly being TRBD1 (5 bases). The V end lost 6 bases, the J end lost 0 bases, and 11 bases lay between the germline ends. CDR3 size: 14 residues. Germline V gene sequence: CDR1 MDHEN, CDR2 SYDVKM. As DNA, the CDR3 is TGTGCCAGCAGACCCGGGGGTCTGAACACTGAAGCTTTCTTT. Amino acid sequence: CASRPGGLNTEAFF.

The gene calls are TRBV28 and TRBJ1-5, with D hard to call. In germline, CDR1 is MDHEN, CDR2 SYDVKM. The CDR3 is 14 amino acids. V lost 3 bases to trimming and J lost 9 bases, with 15 bases between them. CDR3 sequence reads: CASSFPDRFGPQHF. In nucleotides, the CDR3 is TGTGCCAGCAGTTTCCCCGACCGCTTTGGGCCCCAGCATTTT.

This clone is labeled as medium-sized. J is TRBJ2-5 and V is TRBV5-1, with D maybe TRBD2 (7 bases). The germline V and J ends were trimmed by 3 bases and 2 bases, with 14 bases remaining between them. The CDR3 runs 15 residues. Germline V gene data show CDR1 as SGHRS and CDR2 as YFSETQ. The CDR3 DNA follows: TGCGCCAGCAGCTCCTGGGGGGGCCCTCAAGAGACCCAGTACTTC. Its protein product is CASSSWGGPQETQYF.

The sample holds one count of this clone. V gene TRBV29-1 combines with J gene TRBJ2-7; 9 nucleotides match TRBD1. CDR3 length: 12 residues. In germline, CDR1 is SQVTM, CDR2 ANQGSEA. J lost 5 bases, V lost 7 bases, and 6 bases had no gene match. The CDR3 spells CSARQGGNEQYF. The CDR3 DNA follows: TGCAGCGCCCGACAGGGGGGTAACGAGCAGTACTTC.

The rearrangement uses TRBV10-2 and TRBJ2-2; 12 bases align to TRBD2. This CDR3 has 18 residues. V was clipped by 0 bases and J by 0 bases; unmatched bases: 2. Germline V gene data show CDR1 as WSHSY and CDR2 as SAAADI. The CDR3 DNA reads TGCGCCAGCAGTGAGTCTACTAGCGGGGGGCCGAACACCGGGGAGCTGTTTTTT. Encoded protein: CASSESTSGGPNTGELFF.

V gene TRBV7-9 combines with J gene TRBJ2-5; TRBD2 matches 10 bases. The length of the CDR3 is 16 residues. V was pared by 5 bases and J by 1 base, with 7 bases of the junction left unmatched. Germline V gene lookup returns CDR1 SEHNR and CDR2 FQNEAQ (reference sequence). In DNA form, the CDR3 reads TGTGCCAGCAGCGTAAGACTAGCGGGCCTCCAAGAGACCCAGTACTTC. Protein product: CASSVRLAGLQETQYF. The entire variable domain, with the rest obtained from reference TRBV7-9 and TRBJ2-5, is as follows: DTGVSQNPRHKITKRGQNVTFRCDPISEHNRLYWYRQTLGQGPEFLTYFQNEAQLEKSRLLSDRFSAERPKGSFSTLEIQRTEQGDSAMYLCASSVRLAGLQETQYFGPGTRLLVL.

This clone was seen a single time. The CDR3 DNA is TGTGCCAGCAGATTCGACGGAGAGAATGAAAAACTGTTTTTT. It codes for CASRFDGENEKLFF. The genes are TRBV2 and TRBJ1-4; D is undetermined. The CDR3 has 14 amino acids. V shed 6 bases and J shed 5 bases, with 13 bases lying between them. CDR1 is SNHLY, CDR2 FYNNEI, per germline.